Below, 15 T cell receptor beta chains from the same sample are listed, as sequenced in a study of cytomegalovirus exposure and HLA in healthy donors. The PCR used 60 Vbeta and 13 Jbeta primers. The data were produced by immunoSEQ multiplex PCR, yet TCRdb's version contains in-frame clones alone and is incomplete. With 70,000 or so clones in the sample, the ten largest clones hold less than 6%. The sequenced sample was PBMCs. The receptor source for this set is a man aged 35-49 years in good health and CMV-seronegative.

The rearrangement uses TRBV29-1 and TRBJ1-4; perhaps TRBD1 as D (6 bases). Germline V gene lookup returns CDR1 SQVTM and CDR2 ANQGSEA. V was clipped by 0 bases and J by 7 bases, with 12 bases between them. This CDR3 is built from 14 residues. DNA for the CDR3: TGCAGCGTTGAAGATCCACAGGGCGGTGAAAAACTGTTTTTT. Its protein product is CSVEDPQGGEKLFF.

The chain couples TRBV15 to TRBJ1-1, with D perhaps TRBD1 (5 bases). Germline V lookup: CDR1 LNHNV, CDR2 YYDKDF (reference sequence). CDR3 length: 15 residues. With 0 bases removed from V and 4 bases from J, the gap between germline ends came to 12 bases. CDR3 nucleotides: TGTGCCACCAGCAGAGACACTCAGGGAATCACTGAAGCTTTCTTT. Encoded protein: CATSRDTQGITEAFF.

The chain couples TRBV11-2 to TRBJ1-4; D is ambiguous. The CDR3 loop spans 16 amino acids. V shed 5 bases and J shed 0 bases, with 13 bases lying between them. Germline V lookup: CDR1 SGHAT, CDR2 FQNNGV. CDR3 sequence reads: CASSPSRISTNEKLFF. For the CDR3, the DNA is TGTGCCAGCAGCCCAAGCCGAATTTCAACTAATGAAAAACTGTTTTTT.

The chain employs TRBV30 and TRBJ2-1, with 16 bases that match TRBD2. This CDR3 spans 17 amino acids. The germline gives CDR1 GTSNPN, CDR2 SVGIG (reference sequence). V shed 1 base and J 5 bases; nucleotides not matched to a gene: 5. The CDR3 nucleotides are TGTGCCTGGAGTGGAGGGACTAGCGGGAGGGCCGACAATGAGCAGTTCTTC. Translated, it gives CAWSGGTSGRADNEQFF.

This chain uses TRBV7-8 with TRBJ2-1; 12 bases align to TRBD2. CDR3 length: 15 residues. J was trimmed by 7 bases and V by 0 bases; bases with no gene match: 1. The germline gives CDR1 SGHVS, CDR2 FQNEAQ. The CDR3 spells CASSLALAGGNEQFF. DNA for the CDR3: TGTGCCAGCAGCTTAGCTCTAGCGGGAGGGAATGAGCAGTTCTTC.

The chain employs TRBV28 and TRBJ2-6, with D possibly being TRBD1 (6 bases). Germline CDR1 reads MDHEN; CDR2 reads SYDVKM. V was shortened by 1 base and J by 4 bases, with 11 bases between the two germline ends. The length of the CDR3 is 16 residues. CDR3 coding DNA: TGTGCCAGCAGTTTATACAGGGAATTCGGGGCCAACGTCCTGACTTTC. As protein: CASSLYREFGANVLTF.

This chain connects TRBV30 to TRBJ2-7; 9 bases align to TRBD1. CDR3 length equals 14 residues. V trimming: 3 bases; J trimming: 0 bases; junction bases outside the gene matches: 3. Germline loops: CDR1 GTSNPN, CDR2 SVGIG (reference sequence). The CDR3 region has the DNA TGTGCCTGGAGGCGACAGGGGGACTCCTACGAGCAGTACTTC. Encoded protein: CAWRRQGDSYEQYF.

The chain combines TRBV4-1 with TRBJ2-5; possible D gene TRBD2, 5 bases. From germline, CDR1 is MGHRA and CDR2 YSYEKL. The CDR3 sequence is 13 residues long. Trimming cost V 4 bases and J 0 bases, with 6 bases left between them. The CDR3 coding sequence is TGCGCCAGCAGCCCAGCGGACCAAGAGACCCAGTACTTC. The encoded protein is CASSPADQETQYF.

This rearrangement joins TRBV19 to TRBJ2-2, with 10 bases fitting TRBD2. The CDR3 length is 14 residues. V dropped 9 bases and J dropped 6; count of bases not matched to a gene: 7. Germline values: CDR1 LNHDA, CDR2 SQIVND (reference sequence). The CDR3 coding sequence is TGTGCCAGCAGACCGGGACTAGCGTCCGGGGAGCTGTTTTTT. It codes for CASRPGLASGELFF.

With respect to this clone: One end of the junction fails to match germline, which may point to a read error. The chain carries TRBV7-9 and TRBJ1-1, with D tentatively TRBD1 (5 bases). CDR3 length equals 14 residues. CDR1 and CDR2 from the germline V gene are SEHNR and FQNEAQ (reference sequence). The CDR3 loop reads CASSLDSMNTEAFF. CDR3 nucleotides: TGTGCCAGCAGTTTAGACAGCATGAACACTGAAGCTTTCTTT.

V is TRBV5-1 and J is TRBJ2-3; 11 bases line up with TRBD2. The CDR3 sequence is 17 residues long. The V gene end was trimmed by 3 bases and the J gene end by 0 bases; junction bases not matched to a gene: 6. CDR1 is SGHRS, CDR2 YFSETQ, per germline. CDR3: CASSSSGLAASTDTQYF. The CDR3 DNA follows: TGCGCCAGCAGCTCTTCGGGACTAGCGGCTAGCACAGATACGCAGTATTTT.

The chain links TRBV7-2 to TRBJ1-6; D is ambiguous. Trimming removed 5 bases at V and 5 bases at J, with 10 bases between. Germline V gene sequence: CDR1 SGHTA, CDR2 FQGNSA. The CDR3 sequence is 14 residues long. CDR3 in amino acids: CASSEQPDNSPLHF. DNA for the CDR3: TGTGCCAGCAGCGAACAGCCGGATAATTCACCCCTCCACTTT.

The chain couples TRBV30 to TRBJ1-1; D remains unclear. The V end was cut by 0 bases, the J end by 6 bases, with 11 bases between. Germline V gene sequence: CDR1 GTSNPN, CDR2 SVGIG (reference sequence). The CDR3 loop spans 13 amino acids. CDR3 region: CAWSVNSRSEAFF. Here the CDR3 DNA reads TGTGCCTGGAGTGTTAACAGCCGGTCTGAAGCTTTCTTT.

The rearrangement links TRBV27 to TRBJ2-1; 10 nucleotides agree with TRBD2. Germline V gene sequence: CDR1 MNHEY, CDR2 SMNVEV (reference sequence). Trimming removed 10 bases from V and 6 bases from J; junction bases left unmatched: 3. CDR3 length: 12 residues. CDR3 sequence: CATLAGGNEQFF. The CDR3 DNA sequence: TGTGCCACCTTAGCGGGAGGCAATGAGCAGTTCTTC.

The V and J genes are TRBV2 and TRBJ1-4, with a weak D call TRBD1 (5 bases). Per the germline V gene, CDR1 is SNHLY and CDR2 is FYNNEI. The V gene lost 5 bases and the J gene lost 15 bases, with 16 bases spanning the gap. CDR3 length equals 12 residues. The CDR3 is CASSTRPGLMFF. CDR3 bases: TGTGCCAGCAGTACACGACCGGGACTAATGTTTTTT.